This is a list of T cell receptor beta chains from one sample in a study of cytomegalovirus exposure and HLA in healthy donors. Assay used: immunoSEQ multiplex PCR; TCRdb lists only in-frame clones, some missing. The sample yields approximately 130,000 clones, 79% seen once. Sequencing used PBMCs. The receptors shown here come from a male donor in good health and CMV-seronegative. The CDR3 runs from the conserved cysteine through the conserved F or W. A D gene is named only where the DNA matches it firmly. Only part of the rows carry a size: once, few, many, or a class if the clone is expanded.

d_gene	len	abundance	j_gene	v_gene	CDR3nt	CDR3aa
-	16	-	TRBJ1-4	TRBV6-1	TGTGCCAGCAGTGGGGGGGGTTGGGGCCACAATGAAAAACTGTTTTTT	CASSGGGWGHNEKLFF
TRBD1	18	-	TRBJ1-5	TRBV12-5	TGTGCTAGTGGTCCAATAACAGGGGGCCCGAGGGAGGATCAGCCCCAGCATTTT	CASGPITGGPREDQPQHF
TRBD1	18	-	TRBJ1-1	TRBV9	TGTGCCAGCAGCTTTGGACAGGGGGCGGAAGGGGATGCCACTGAAGCTTTCTTT	CASSFGQGAEGDATEAFF
-	14	-	TRBJ2-5	TRBV18	TGTGCCAGCTCACCACAGGGGTACCAAGAGACCCAGTACTTC	CASSPQGYQETQYF
TRBD1	15	-	TRBJ1-6	TRBV18	TGTGCCAGCTCGCAGGGACAGAGGGCTGGTTCACCCCTCCACTTT	CASSQGQRAGSPLHF
-	14	few	TRBJ2-2	TRBV5-1	TGCGCCAGCACCCCCGGTGGTAGCACCGGGGAGCTGTTTTTT	CASTPGGSTGELFF
-	15	-	TRBJ1-5	TRBV11-2	TGTGCCAGCAGCTTACCCCCGGGTTTCAATCAGCCCCAGCATTTT	CASSLPPGFNQPQHF
TRBD2	14	-	TRBJ2-7	TRBV6-5	TGTGCCAGCAGTTACCGGGGGGAGGGCGCGGGGCAGTACTTC	CASSYRGEGAGQYF
-	15	-	TRBJ1-6	TRBV7-2	TGTGCCAGCAGCCCCCTGGGGAGGAGTAATTCACCCCTCCACTTT	CASSPLGRSNSPLHF
-	16	-	TRBJ1-6	TRBV4-3	TGCGCCAGCAGCCAAGTTTCCGGCTCCTATAATTCACCCCTCCACTTT	CASSQVSGSYNSPLHF
-	15	-	TRBJ2-1	TRBV7-2	TGTGCCAGCAGCCCTGCACGCCCTGAGCGGGATGAGCAGTTCTTC	CASSPARPERDEQFF
-	13	-	TRBJ2-7	TRBV5-6	TGTGCCAGCAGCTCGACAGGTTTCTACGAGCAGTACTTC	CASSSTGFYEQYF
-	14	few	TRBJ1-5	TRBV6-5	TGTGCCAGCAGTTCAAAGGGGAGCAATCAGCCCCAGCATTTT	CASSSKGSNQPQHF
-	15	-	TRBJ2-2	TRBV29-1	TGCAGCGTTGTCGGCGGGAAACCAAACACCGGGGAGCTGTTTTTT	CSVVGGKPNTGELFF
-	13	-	TRBJ1-5	TRBV14	TGTGCCAGCAGCCAAGGAGCGGATCAGCCCCAGCATTTT	CASSQGADQPQHF
TRBD2	15	-	TRBJ2-1	TRBV6-6	TGTGCCAGCAGTCCCGGGACTACTACCTACAATGAGCAGTTCTTC	CASSPGTTTYNEQFF
TRBD1	18	-	TRBJ1-1	TRBV18	TGTGCCAGCTCCCTTACCCCGTTACAGGGGGAGTTGAACACTGAAGCTTTCTTT	CASSLTPLQGELNTEAFF
-	13	-	TRBJ2-1	TRBV11-3	TGTGCCAGCAGCTTAGACCCGAGCAATCGGGGGTTCTTC	CASSLDPSNRGFF
TRBD1	15	-	TRBJ1-2	TRBV18	TGTGCCAGCTCACCAGGGACAGGAGGAGACTATGGCTACACCTTC	CASSPGTGGDYGYTF
TRBD1	14	-	TRBJ1-2	TRBV19	TGTGCCAGTAGTATGCTACAGGGGAACTATGGCTACACCTTC	CASSMLQGNYGYTF
-	13	-	TRBJ1-5	TRBV27	TGTGCCAGCGGTGGAGATAGCAATCAGCCCCAGCATTTT	CASGGDSNQPQHF
TRBD1	14	-	TRBJ2-7	TRBV19	TGTGCCAGTAGTGCTGGACAGGGCCCCTACGAGCAGTACTTC	CASSAGQGPYEQYF
TRBD1	15	few	TRBJ2-2	TRBV4-3	TGCGCCAGCAGCAGACAGGGGGCGGGCACCGGGGAGCTGTTTTTT	CASSRQGAGTGELFF
-	13	-	TRBJ2-1	TRBV5-4	TGTGCCAGCAGCGCCGGGACTTACAATGAGCAGTTCTTC	CASSAGTYNEQFF
-	13	-	TRBJ1-1	TRBV7-9	TGTGCCAGCAGCTTAAGCCTGAACCTTGAAGCTTTCTTT	CASSLSLNLEAFF
-	12	few	TRBJ2-1	TRBV28	TGTGCCAGCAGTCCCACTTTCGATGAGCAGTTCTTC	CASSPTFDEQFF
-	15	-	TRBJ1-2	TRBV9	TGTGCCAGCAGCGTAGGTCGTGAGGGCTCAGGTGGCTACACCTTC	CASSVGREGSGGYTF
TRBD2	14	-	TRBJ2-1	TRBV7-2	TGTGCCAGCAGCTTAGGACTAGCGGGGGGCGGGCAGTTCTTC	CASSLGLAGGGQFF
-	13	-	TRBJ2-3	TRBV10-3	TGTGCCATCTTGGCAGGGGGCACAGATACGCAGTATTTT	CAILAGGTDTQYF
-	14	-	TRBJ1-2	TRBV7-9	TGTGCCAGCAGCTCAAATATGGGGGGAGGAGGCTACACCTTC	CASSSNMGGGGYTF
TRBD1	13	few	TRBJ2-7	TRBV10-1	TGCGCCAGGCTGACAGGGCCCTCCTACGAGCAGTACTTC	CARLTGPSYEQYF
-	15	-	TRBJ1-3	TRBV7-2	TGTGCCAGCAGCTTCCGACAGCGCTCTGGAAACACCATATATTTT	CASSFRQRSGNTIYF
TRBD1	16	once	TRBJ1-1	TRBV5-1	TGCGCCAGCAGCCTCGGGGACAGGGTAGCCAACACTGAAGCTTTCTTT	CASSLGDRVANTEAFF
TRBD2	15	-	TRBJ2-1	TRBV7-2	TGTGCCAGCAGACAAACTAGCGGGGGGTCGAATGAGCAGTTCTTC	CASRQTSGGSNEQFF
-	15	-	TRBJ1-5	TRBV7-8	TGTGCCAGCAGCTTAGGAGGGATCGGCAATCAGCCCCAGCATTTT	CASSLGGIGNQPQHF
TRBD1	15	once	TRBJ2-7	TRBV7-8	TGTGCCAGCAGCTTAGGACAGGGGACCTCCTACGAGCAGTACTTC	CASSLGQGTSYEQYF
TRBD2	15	-	TRBJ2-5	TRBV5-1	TGCGCCAGCAGCGCCCAACTAGCGGGACAAGAGACCCAGTACTTC	CASSAQLAGQETQYF